These 29 T cell receptor beta chains were all obtained from the same sample, sequenced in a study of cytomegalovirus exposure and HLA in healthy donors. The PCR employed 60 Vbeta primers together with 13 Jbeta primers. Data came from immunoSEQ multiplex PCR; TCRdb stores just in-frame clones and leaves some out. The table lists 110,000 to 150,000 clones, roughly 80% of them singletons, with over 3% in the top ten. Source material: PBMCs. The receptors were sampled from a man in his forties in good health and CMV-seronegative.

This clone was detected only once. The chain couples TRBV7-9 to TRBJ2-7; D ambiguous. V was pared by 1 base and J by 2 bases, with 6 bases between. The CDR3 length is 13 residues. The germline V gene encodes CDR1 SEHNR and CDR2 FQNEAQ (reference sequence). Written as DNA, the CDR3 is TGTGCCAGCAGCTTAGGGGCCACCTACGAGCAGTACTTC. This gives the protein CASSLGATYEQYF.

This clone came up a few times. The chain uses TRBV9 and TRBJ2-3; 7 nucleotides agree with TRBD2. CDR1 and CDR2 (germline): SGDLS, YYNGEE. This CDR3 has 17 residues. J was trimmed by 0 bases and V by 0 bases; bases with no gene match: 7. The CDR3 reads CASSVESGVTSTDTQYF. CDR3 coding DNA: TGTGCCAGCAGCGTAGAGAGCGGGGTCACCAGCACAGATACGCAGTATTTT.

This clone was observed a handful of times. The CDR3 nucleotides are TGTGCCAGCAGCGTTGGGGGGATGAATGAAAAACTGTTTTTT. Translated: CASSVGGMNEKLFF. This chain joins TRBV9 and TRBJ1-4, with D possibly being TRBD1 (5 bases). CDR3 size: 14 residues. Germline assignment: CDR1 SGDLS and CDR2 YYNGEE. V lost 2 bases, J lost 5 bases, and 10 bases lay in between.

The V and J genes are TRBV5-1 and TRBJ1-1; D possibly corresponds to TRBD1 (5 bases). V was pared by 0 bases and J by 0 bases, with 18 bases between. The CDR3 length is 18 residues. Germline CDR1 and CDR2: SGHRS and YFSETQ. This chain's CDR3 is CASSLDLSRQRVNTEAFF. CDR3 nucleotides: TGCGCCAGCAGCTTGGACCTTAGCCGACAGAGAGTGAACACTGAAGCTTTCTTT.

The chain is built from TRBV9 and TRBJ2-7; 8 bases align to TRBD2. The CDR3 contains 16 residues. Germline V gene sequence: CDR1 SGDLS, CDR2 YYNGEE. Unmatched junction bases numbered 5, after V lost 0 bases and J lost 0 bases. The DNA of the CDR3 is TGTGCCAGCAGCGTAGAGGCTAGCGGGTACTCCTACGAGCAGTACTTC. This encodes CASSVEASGYSYEQYF. Supplemented by reference TRBV9 and TRBJ2-7, the full variable domain reads DSGVTQTPKHLITATGQRVTLRCSPRSGDLSVYWYQQSLDQGLQFLIQYYNGEERAKGNILERFSAQQFPDLHSELNLSSLELGDSALYFCASSVEASGYSYEQYFGPGTRLTVT.

DNA of the CDR3: TGCGCCAGCAGTCTAGACAGTCTATACCAAGGCCTAAACACTGAAGCTTTCTTT. Translated: CASSLDSLYQGLNTEAFF. This chain uses TRBV5-1 with TRBJ1-1; the D gene is possibly TRBD1 (5 bases). V was cut by 5 bases and J by 2 bases, with 25 bases left in between. The length of the CDR3 is 18 residues. Germline V gene sequence: CDR1 SGHRS, CDR2 YFSETQ.

The V gene is TRBV7-9, the J gene TRBJ1-2, with 9 bases aligning to TRBD1. Per the germline V gene, CDR1 is SEHNR and CDR2 is FQNEAQ (reference sequence). The CDR3 covers 19 residues. V lost 3 bases and J lost 7; bases outside the gene matches: 21. The CDR3: CASSFGFPGQGFSLGGYTF. The CDR3 bases are TGTGCCAGCAGCTTTGGGTTCCCGGGACAGGGTTTTTCCCTGGGTGGCTACACCTTC.

This chain connects TRBV5-1 to TRBJ1-6; possible D gene TRBD1, 6 bases. The CDR3 length is 15 residues. The V gene's germline CDR1 is SGHRS and CDR2 YFSETQ. V shed 4 bases and J shed 3 bases, with 11 bases lying between them. This CDR3 reads CASSTGQSYNSPLHF. CDR3 bases: TGCGCCAGCAGCACCGGACAGAGCTATAATTCACCCCTCCACTTT.

J is TRBJ1-4 and V is TRBV19; D perhaps matches TRBD1 (6 bases). This CDR3 is built from 15 residues. Germline V gives CDR1 LNHDA, CDR2 SQIVND (reference sequence). Trimming pared 4 bases from V and 4 bases from J, leaving 13 bases between. The CDR3 protein is CASSTNSRGNEKLFF. CDR3 in DNA: TGTGCCAGTAGTACGAACTCCAGGGGTAATGAAAAACTGTTTTTT.

The chain uses TRBV27 and TRBJ2-3; 13 nucleotides line up with TRBD2. This CDR3 region has 17 residues. CDR1 is MNHEY, CDR2 SMNVEV, per germline (reference sequence). The junction had 11 bases not matched to a gene; V was cut back by 7 bases and J by 4 bases. CDR3 sequence reads: CASKRLAGGEQADTQYF. In DNA, the CDR3 is TGTGCCAGCAAAAGACTAGCGGGGGGAGAACAGGCAGATACGCAGTATTTT.

The chain links TRBV9 to TRBJ2-7, with 7 bases fitting TRBD1. Germline V gene data show CDR1 as SGDLS and CDR2 as YYNGEE. The CDR3 runs 14 residues. Germline trimming cut 0 bases from V and 13 bases from J; bases unmatched to any gene: 13. The CDR3 region has the DNA TGTGCCAGCAGCGTAGGACGGGCTCCGGGACAGCCTTACTTC. Its protein product is CASSVGRAPGQPYF. The whole variable domain, remainder taken from reference TRBV9 and TRBJ2-7, is DSGVTQTPKHLITATGQRVTLRCSPRSGDLSVYWYQQSLDQGLQFLIQYYNGEERAKGNILERFSAQQFPDLHSELNLSSLELGDSALYFCASSVGRAPGQPYFGPGTRLTVT.

Written as DNA, the CDR3 is TGTGCTAGTGGCACCGGGACAGTTGACAATGAGCAGTTCTTC. Translating it yields CASGTGTVDNEQFF. The J gene is TRBJ2-1, the V gene TRBV12-5, with 7 bases aligning to TRBD1. V lost 6 bases to trimming and J lost 5 bases; unmatched junction nucleotides: 7. Germline V gene sequence: CDR1 LGHNT, CDR2 FRNRAP. This CDR3 spans 14 amino acids.

This clone has only a few counts. The V call is TRBV7-3, the J call TRBJ1-1; D is ambiguous. This CDR3 is built from 14 residues. Germline V gene lookup returns CDR1 SGHTA and CDR2 FQGTGA. The V end was cut by 2 bases, the J end by 5 bases, with 12 bases between. The CDR3 loop is CASSLEGVGTEAFF. DNA of the CDR3: TGTGCCAGCAGCTTAGAGGGCGTCGGAACTGAAGCTTTCTTT.

This chain links TRBV10-2 with TRBJ1-1; D is unclear. Per the germline V gene, CDR1 is WSHSY and CDR2 is SAAADI. CDR3 length: 13 amino acids. Trimming cost V 6 bases and J 6 bases, with 14 bases left between them. This chain's CDR3 is CASRLIPEAEAFF. The DNA for the CDR3 is TGCGCCAGCAGATTAATCCCGGAGGCTGAAGCTTTCTTT.

This CDR3 is CASSLPGQGRGPGANVLTF. CDR3 DNA: TGTGCCAGCAGCCTACCGGGACAGGGAAGGGGACCGGGGGCCAACGTCCTGACTTTC. V and J are TRBV5-6 and TRBJ2-6, with TRBD1 identical over 9 bases. V shed 4 bases, J shed 4 bases, and the junction held 15 bases outside the gene matches. Germline V gene sequence: CDR1 SGHDT, CDR2 YYEEEE. The CDR3 sequence is 19 residues long.

The genes are TRBV4-1 and TRBJ1-5, with D maybe TRBD1 (6 bases). Trimming left V 1 base short and J 3 bases short, with 10 bases between. The CDR3 has 15 residues. The germline V gene has CDR1 MGHRA and CDR2 YSYEKL. CDR3 coding DNA: TGCGCCAGCAGCCAAGGTCTGGGGGCCAATCAGCCCCAGCATTTT. This encodes CASSQGLGANQPQHF.

The chain links TRBV11-3 to TRBJ2-2; D call uncertain. Germline CDR1 and CDR2: SGHNT and YENEEA. V lost 0 bases, J lost 6 bases, and 17 bases lay in between. The CDR3 has 17 residues. CDR3 protein: CASSLDFDSDLAGELFF. The CDR3 coding sequence is TGTGCCAGCAGCTTAGACTTCGATTCCGACTTGGCCGGGGAGCTGTTTTTT.

The gene calls are TRBV10-1 and TRBJ2-1; the D gene is possibly TRBD2 (5 bases). The CDR3 totals 16 residues. V dropped 6 bases and J dropped 8 bases, with 23 bases sitting between them. Germline loops: CDR1 WNHNN, CDR2 SYGVQD (reference sequence). The CDR3 sequence: CASRRSRGNVSDEQFF. DNA of the CDR3: TGCGCCAGCAGGCGTTCTCGGGGAAACGTCTCGGATGAGCAGTTCTTC.

The chain has TRBV5-1 and TRBJ2-1; 14 nucleotides match TRBD2. The length of the CDR3 is 17 residues. The germline V gene has CDR1 SGHRS and CDR2 YFSETQ. V shed 4 bases and J 7 bases; nucleotides not matched to a gene: 10. CDR3 DNA: TGCGCCAGCAGCGGGGGACTAGCGGGGGTGGCCTTGAATGAGCAGTTCTTC. It encodes CASSGGLAGVALNEQFF. Complete variable domain (other parts from reference TRBV5-1 and TRBJ2-1): KAGVTQTPRYLIKTRGQQVTLSCSPISGHRSVSWYQQTPGQGLQFLFEYFSETQRNKGNFPGRFSGRQFSNSRSEMNVSTLELGDSALYLCASSGGLAGVALNEQFFGPGTRLTVL.

Only one count was recorded for this clone. V is TRBV7-9 and J is TRBJ2-7; a possible D gene is TRBD1 (6 bases). The CDR3 has 14 amino acids. The germline gives CDR1 SEHNR, CDR2 FQNEAQ (reference sequence). The V gene lost 4 bases and the J gene lost 2 bases, with 12 bases spanning the gap. The CDR3 nucleotides read TGTGCCAGCAGCTCCTCCGGGACACCCTACGAGCAGTACTTC. Translating gives CASSSSGTPYEQYF.

This rearrangement joins TRBV6-5 to TRBJ2-7; 10 nucleotides match TRBD1. The germline V gene encodes CDR1 MNHEY and CDR2 SVGAGI. The CDR3 sequence is 16 residues long. V shed 1 base, J shed 1 base, and the junction held 4 bases outside the gene matches. CDR3 DNA sequence: TGTGCCAGCAGTTACTTACCGGGACAGGGGTCCTACGAGCAGTACTTC. This gives the protein CASSYLPGQGSYEQYF.

This chain connects TRBV5-4 to TRBJ1-4; D not resolved. Germline lookup yields CDR1 SGHNT and CDR2 YYREEE (reference sequence). The CDR3 length is 15 residues. V was cut by 4 bases and J by 5 bases, with 15 bases left in between. The CDR3 spells CASSPGEGLNEKLFF. The CDR3 region has the DNA TGTGCCAGCAGCCCCGGTGAGGGTTTGAATGAAAAACTGTTTTTT.

This clone has a handful of counts. This rearrangement joins TRBV7-9 to TRBJ1-4; D uncertain. Germline CDR1 reads SEHNR; CDR2 reads FQNEAQ (reference sequence). This CDR3 spans 12 amino acids. The ends were cut back, 5 bases at V and 8 bases at J, with 9 bases in the middle. CDR3 in amino acids: CASSPNSEKLFF. For the CDR3, the DNA is TGTGCCAGCAGCCCAAACTCGGAAAAACTGTTTTTT.

This rearrangement joins TRBV19 to TRBJ2-7; D is ambiguous. With 6 bases removed from V and 0 bases from J, the gap between germline ends came to 12 bases. Per the germline V gene, CDR1 is LNHDA and CDR2 is SQIVND (reference sequence). CDR3 length: 14 residues. The CDR3 loop reads CASRFAQSSYEQYF. For the CDR3, the DNA is TGTGCCAGTAGGTTCGCACAGAGCTCCTACGAGCAGTACTTC.

The J gene is TRBJ2-7, the V gene TRBV6-5; D is uncertain. V was clipped by 2 bases and J by 2 bases, with 10 bases between them. The CDR3 sequence is 14 residues long. Germline CDR1 MNHEY, CDR2 SVGAGI. CDR3 loop: CASSYNSPPYEQYF. The CDR3 bases are TGTGCCAGCAGTTACAATAGTCCCCCCTACGAGCAGTACTTC.

The J gene is TRBJ1-5, the V gene TRBV19; 7 bases align to TRBD1. With V trimmed by 7 bases and J by 2 bases, 5 bases remained unmatched. CDR3 length equals 14 residues. Per germline, CDR1 LNHDA and CDR2 SQIVND (reference sequence). The CDR3 protein is CASIQGQGNQPQHF. In nucleotides, the CDR3 is TGTGCCAGTATTCAAGGACAGGGCAATCAGCCCCAGCATTTT.

The chain combines TRBV4-1 with TRBJ2-5, with D possibly being TRBD2 (6 bases). The CDR3 sequence is 14 residues long. Germline CDR1 MGHRA, CDR2 YSYEKL. The V gene lost 0 bases and the J gene lost 7 bases, with 12 bases spanning the gap. The CDR3 is CASSQEWGVGTQYF. The CDR3 DNA reads TGCGCCAGCAGCCAAGAGTGGGGGGTAGGGACCCAGTACTTC.

DNA for the CDR3: TGTGCCAGTAGCGGGGGGGGCCGTTCTTGGGAGACCCAGTACTTC. Translated, it gives CASSGGGRSWETQYF. The chain couples TRBV19 to TRBJ2-5; 8 positions agree with TRBD2. The germline CDR1 and CDR2 sequences are LNHDA and SQIVND (reference sequence). With 6 bases clipped from V and 5 bases from J, the junction kept 11 bases outside the gene matches. The CDR3 length is 15 residues.

In its sample, this clone was seen once. The chain combines TRBV7-7 with TRBJ2-1; D remains ambiguous. Trimming pared 6 bases from V and 6 bases from J, leaving 12 bases between. The germline CDR1 and CDR2 sequences are SSHAT and FNYEAQ (reference sequence). The CDR3 length is 13 residues. The CDR3 region is CASSVSRFNEQFF. The DNA of the CDR3 is TGTGCCAGCAGTGTTAGCAGATTCAATGAGCAGTTCTTC. The full variable domain, completed using reference TRBV7-7 and TRBJ2-1, is GAGVSQSPRYKVTKRGQDVTLRCDPISSHATLYWYQQALGQGPEFLTYFNYEAQPDKSGLPSDRFSAERPEGSISTLTIQRTEQRDSAMYRCASSVSRFNEQFFGPGTRLTVL.